This entry lists 13 T cell receptor beta chains sequenced from one sample in a study of cytomegalovirus exposure and HLA in healthy donors. PCR involved 60 Vbeta and 13 Jbeta primers. Here immunoSEQ multiplex PCR was the method, and the copy in TCRdb shows in-frame clones only, minus some. The sample records 120,000 or so clones, 75% to 85% being singletons. Sequencing input: PBMCs. The receptors come from a man under 40 in good health and CMV-seronegative.

The J gene is TRBJ1-2, the V gene TRBV30; no definite D call. The germline gives CDR1 GTSNPN, CDR2 SVGIG (reference sequence). Trimming removed 6 bases from V and 4 bases from J, with 9 bases in between. The CDR3 is 11 residues long. CDR3 sequence: CACTSVYGYTF. CDR3 sequence (DNA): TGTGCCTGTACCTCAGTCTATGGCTACACCTTC.

The chain couples TRBV18 to TRBJ1-5; a weak D match, TRBD1 (6 bases). The V gene's germline CDR1 is KGHSH and CDR2 LQKENI. Trimming took 3 bases from V and 4 from J, leaving 10 bases between them. The CDR3 consists of 14 residues. The CDR3 sequence is CASSPLQGNQPQHF. The CDR3 bases are TGTGCCAGCTCACCTTTACAGGGAAATCAGCCCCAGCATTTT. The complete variable domain, with remaining parts taken from reference TRBV18 and TRBJ1-5, reads NAGVMQNPRHLVRRRGQEARLRCSPMKGHSHVYWYRQLPEEGLKFMVYLQKENIIDESGMPKERFSAEFPKEGPSILRIQQVVRGDSAAYFCASSPLQGNQPQHFGDGTRLSIL.

This chain uses TRBV5-1 with TRBJ1-2; unclear D gene. Germline assignment: CDR1 SGHRS and CDR2 YFSETQ. V shed 0 bases and J shed 1 base, with 7 bases lying between them. The CDR3 consists of 14 residues. CDR3 in amino acids: CASSLALGNYGYTF. In DNA form, the CDR3 reads TGCGCCAGCAGCTTGGCCCTCGGTAACTATGGCTACACCTTC.

The J gene is TRBJ2-7, the V gene TRBV29-1; TRBD2 might be the D (6 bases). The V end lost 6 bases, the J end lost 7 bases, and 13 bases lay between the germline ends. The V gene's germline CDR1 is SQVTM and CDR2 ANQGSEA. The CDR3 has 11 amino acids. As DNA, the CDR3 is TGCAGCGTCGGGACTCTAGGTGAGCAGTACTTC. Translating it yields CSVGTLGEQYF.

The chain is built from TRBV28 and TRBJ2-3, with 9 bases identical to TRBD2. The CDR3 has 17 amino acids. Germline CDR1 reads MDHEN; CDR2 reads SYDVKM. V shed 7 bases and J 3 bases; nucleotides not matched to a gene: 14. CDR3 nucleotide sequence: TGTGCCAGCACCTTCACGCGAGCGGGAGGTGGGACAGATACGCAGTATTTT. Encoded protein: CASTFTRAGGGTDTQYF.

There are a few counts of this clone. The chain uses TRBV27 and TRBJ1-4; TRBD1 is a possible D gene (5 bases). The CDR3 is made up of 14 amino acids. Trimming cost V 7 bases and J 7 bases, with 16 bases left between them. Germline V gives CDR1 MNHEY, CDR2 SMNVEV (reference sequence). The CDR3 here is CASKTGFTSEKLFF. The CDR3 region has the DNA TGTGCCAGCAAAACAGGATTTACGAGTGAAAAACTGTTTTTT. The variable domain in full, with the rest retrieved from reference TRBV27 and TRBJ1-4, is EAQVTQNPRYLITVTGKKLTVTCSQNMNHEYMSWYRQDPGLGLRQIYYSMNVEVTDKGDVPEGYKVSRKEKRNFPLILESPSPNQTSLYFCASKTGFTSEKLFFGSGTQLSVL.

This clone was observed a handful of times. V is TRBV5-1 and J is TRBJ1-1; 7 bases map to TRBD1. J lost 1 base, V lost 0 bases, and 0 bases had no gene match. CDR3 length: 14 residues. Germline V gene sequence: CDR1 SGHRS, CDR2 YFSETQ. This chain's CDR3 is CASSLDRGNTEAFF. DNA of the CDR3: TGCGCCAGCAGCTTGGACAGGGGGAACACTGAAGCTTTCTTT.

About this clone: One junction end does not reproduce the germline sequence, and a read error may be involved. The V gene is TRBV6-6, the J gene TRBJ1-2; 7 bases are shared with TRBD1. Germline V gives CDR1 MNHNY, CDR2 SVGAGI (reference sequence). The CDR3 extends over 15 amino acids. The CDR3 region is CASSYYRGTNYGYPF. The CDR3 DNA sequence: TGTGCCAGCAGTTACTACAGGGGAACGAACTATGGCTACCCCTTC.

CDR3 region: CASSPGTSGLTGELFF. CDR3 coding DNA: TGTGCCAGCAGCCCCGGGACTTCGGGGTTAACCGGGGAGCTGTTTTTT. The V and J genes are TRBV5-6 and TRBJ2-2; a weak D match, TRBD2 (6 bases). This CDR3 comprises 16 residues. Between the trimmed V and J ends, which lost 4 bases and 5 bases, there was a span of 18 bases. The germline gives CDR1 SGHDT, CDR2 YYEEEE.

The chain recombines TRBV7-9 with TRBJ2-2; TRBD1 matches at 8 bases. Germline V gene data show CDR1 as SEHNR and CDR2 as FQNEAQ (reference sequence). The CDR3 has 16 residues. The V gene end was trimmed by 5 bases and the J gene end by 7 bases; junction bases not matched to a gene: 12. Here the CDR3 reads CASSLNRDRRGGELFF. The CDR3 DNA reads as TGTGCCAGCAGCCTCAACCGGGACAGGAGGGGCGGGGAGCTGTTTTTT.

This clone came up a few times. The V gene is TRBV7-9, the J gene TRBJ2-1; TRBD2 is a possible D gene (6 bases). V lost 5 bases to trimming and J lost 8 bases, with 16 bases between them. Per germline, CDR1 SEHNR and CDR2 FQNEAQ (reference sequence). This CDR3 has 14 amino acids. The CDR3 DNA is TGTGCCAGCAGCGAAAGGGACTCTTCAGATGAGCAGTTCTTC. It is translated as CASSERDSSDEQFF.

The CDR3 spells CASSFFPGDEQYF. CDR3 nucleotide sequence: TGTGCCAGCAGTTTTTTCCCAGGCGACGAGCAGTACTTC. This chain connects TRBV27 to TRBJ2-7; D is unclear. V was cut by 3 bases and J by 5 bases, with 11 bases left in between. Looked up from germline, CDR1 is MNHEY and CDR2 is SMNVEV (reference sequence). The CDR3 is 13 amino acids.

The chain has TRBV11-2 and TRBJ1-4, with D uncertain. The CDR3 totals 16 residues. The germline V gene has CDR1 SGHAT and CDR2 FQNNGV. Trimming left V 5 bases short and J 0 bases short, with 13 bases between. CDR3 nucleotides: TGTGCCAGCAGCGTAATTAGGAGGACAACTAATGAAAAACTGTTTTTT. Protein: CASSVIRRTTNEKLFF.